Each of the 10 T cell receptor beta chains below was sequenced from the same sample in a study of blood T cells in healthy people across ages. Using a J-beta primer mix together with a sample-barcoded 5' primer, a second PCR was run for about 7 to 12 cycles. TCRdb re-analysed the 5' RACE reads in MiXCR, keeping a single row per CDR3 protein. The table records just over 800,000 distinct CDR3 sequences, 62% of them present only once. The sequenced sample consisted of blood. The source is a man aged 30 to 45 in good health.

The rearrangement links TRBV28 to TRBJ1-6, with D perhaps TRBD1 (6 bases). V was pared by 4 bases and J by 8 bases, with 18 bases between. The CDR3 is 16 amino acids. In germline, CDR1 is MDHEN, CDR2 SYDVKM. CDR3 loop: CASSSPKGGRDSPLHF. The CDR3 nucleotides are TGTGCCAGCAGTTCACCAAAGGGGGGTCGGGATTCACCCCTCCACTTT.

The V gene is TRBV6-5, the J gene TRBJ2-3; 13 bases are a match to TRBD2. The V and J ends lost 0 bases and 2 bases, in that order; junction bases with no gene match: 5. This CDR3 comprises 18 residues. Germline assignment: CDR1 MNHEY and CDR2 SVGAGI. CDR3 protein: CASSYSGLAGALTDTQYF. The CDR3 nucleotides read TGTGCCAGCAGTTACTCAGGACTAGCGGGGGCTCTCACAGATACGCAGTATTTT.

V is TRBV7-2 and J is TRBJ2-5; D remains unclear. CDR3 length equals 14 residues. The V end was cut by 2 bases, the J end by 1 base, with 8 bases between. Looked up from germline, CDR1 is SGHTA and CDR2 is FQGNSA. This CDR3 is CASSLSPVQETQYF. DNA for the CDR3: TGTGCCAGCAGCTTAAGCCCGGTCCAAGAGACCCAGTACTTC.

This sequence joins TRBV2 and TRBJ2-7, with 8 bases that match TRBD1. Per germline, CDR1 SNHLY and CDR2 FYNNEI. This CDR3 is built from 14 residues. With 2 bases clipped from V and 2 bases from J, the junction kept 2 bases outside the gene matches. The CDR3 DNA reads as TGTGCCAGCAGTGAAATGGGACAGGCCTACGAGCAGTACTTC. Translating it yields CASSEMGQAYEQYF.

CDR3: CASSFRKFGANVLTF. The CDR3 DNA reads TGTGCCAGCAGTTTCCGTAAATTCGGGGCCAACGTCCTGACTTTC. The chain uses TRBV27 and TRBJ2-6; no definite D call. Germline values: CDR1 MNHEY, CDR2 SMNVEV (reference sequence). Trimming removed 3 bases from V and 4 bases from J, with 10 bases in between. The CDR3 has 15 residues.

The chain couples TRBV25-1 to TRBJ2-1; 8 bases align to TRBD1. Germline V gives CDR1 MGHDK, CDR2 SYGVNS. This CDR3 comprises 13 residues. V lost 7 bases and J lost 4; bases outside the gene matches: 3. In nucleotides, the CDR3 is TGTGCCAGCAACCACAGGGGGTACAATGAGCAGTTCTTC. Protein product: CASNHRGYNEQFF.

This clonotype was seen only a few times. The chain uses TRBV7-2 and TRBJ1-6, with TRBD1 as a possible D gene (5 bases). Germline loops: CDR1 SGHTA, CDR2 FQGNSA. Trimming took off 5 bases at V and 0 bases at J, with 14 bases between the two ends. The CDR3 runs 17 residues. The CDR3 loop reads CASSRTGTNSYNSPLHF. The CDR3 DNA reads TGTGCCAGCAGCCGGACCGGGACCAACTCCTATAATTCACCCCTCCACTTT.

The V and J genes are TRBV12-3 or TRBV12-4 and TRBJ2-5; a possible D gene is TRBD1 (5 bases). With 11 bases removed from V and 1 base from J, the gap between germline ends came to 11 bases. The CDR3 spans 12 residues. CDR3 nucleotide sequence: TGTGCCTCAACAGGTACCCAAGAGACCCAGTACTTC. Its protein product is CASTGTQETQYF.

This clonotype was observed a single time. This sequence joins TRBV7-9 and TRBJ1-2, with D maybe TRBD1 (5 bases). Germline CDR1 reads SEHNR; CDR2 reads FQNEAQ (reference sequence). With 7 bases removed from V and 0 bases from J, the gap between germline ends came to 15 bases. This CDR3 is built from 15 residues. The CDR3 bases are TGTGCCAGCATCCAGACCAGGGCCCCTAACTATGGCTACACCTTC. It translates to CASIQTRAPNYGYTF. Combining the CDR3 with reference TRBV7-9 and TRBJ1-2 gives the whole variable domain DTGVSQNPRHKITKRGQNVTFRCDPISEHNRLYWYRQTLGQGPEFLTYFQNEAQLEKSRLLSDRFSAERPKGSFSTLEIQRTEQGDSAMYLCASIQTRAPNYGYTFGSGTRLTVV.

This rearrangement joins TRBV10-3 to TRBJ2-1; 7 bases are shared with TRBD2. Trimming at V came to 3 bases and at J to 4 bases, leaving 3 bases not matched to a gene. The CDR3 spans 14 residues. Germline V CDR1 and CDR2: ENHRY, SYGVKD. The DNA for the CDR3 is TGTGCCATCAGTGACCTAGCGGAGTACAATGAGCAGTTCTTC. Translating gives CAISDLAEYNEQFF.